Reported below is one T cell receptor beta chain. No antigen is known for it. TCRdb reprocessed the 5' RACE reads; each CDR3 protein has one entry and no DNA is given. This repertoire includes 500,000 to 700,000 distinct CDR3 sequences. This specimen comes from a study of T cells expressing NK-cell markers. Study background: Within the sequenced cohort of eight donors, seven exhibited HCMV seropositivity and one was seronegative.

The length of the CDR3 is 15 residues. Germline CDR1 reads SQVTM; CDR2 reads ANQGSEA. Broader study findings: Whether expanded NKG2C+ T cell clones were HCMV-specific remained unclear.

The sample taken for sequencing was blood T cells: a sorted CD56 or NKG2C T cell subset, CD4+ or CD8+ T cells, or bulk PBMC T cells (not recorded which). This clonotype was sampled from a man in his late teens or twenties in good health. The V gene is TRBV29-1, the J gene TRBJ2-1; TCRdb calls TRBD1, which cannot be checked without DNA. This CDR3 reads CSVEEGAVFINEQFF.